This entry lists 16 T cell receptor beta chains sequenced from one sample in a study of Graves' ophthalmopathy and Graves' hyperthyroidism. The authors amplified TCR beta CDR3 regions from RNA transcripts. A first-round RT-PCR used HTBI primers, followed by a second-round multiplex PCR. TCRdb reprocessed the multiplex PCR reads with MiXCR, giving one entry per CDR3 protein. The data contain about 550,000 distinct CDR3 sequences, under 40% of them singletons. Source material: peripheral blood or thyroid tissue (not recorded which). The receptors were gathered from an adult man with Graves' hyperthyroidism.

As for this clonotype: The junction differs from germline at one of its ends, possibly a read error. The CDR3 here is CASSQDHLTEAFF. The CDR3 bases are TGTGCCAGCAGCCAAGACCACCTCACTGAAGCTTTCTTT. The chain combines TRBV4-1 with TRBJ1-1; D ambiguous. CDR1 MGHRA and CDR2 YSYEKL come from the germline V gene. The CDR3 runs 13 residues.

This clonotype was seen ten or more times. V gene TRBV11-2 combines with J gene TRBJ2-7, with D unclear. CDR1 and CDR2 from the germline V gene are SGHAT and FQNNGV. The CDR3 is 13 amino acids. V shed 0 bases and J shed 6 bases, with 9 bases lying between them. Written as DNA, the CDR3 is TGTGCCAGCAGCTTAGAAAGCCGCGGCGAGCAGTACTTC. Residues: CASSLESRGEQYF.

The sample holds many counts of this clonotype. This chain links TRBV29-1 with TRBJ2-7; 10 bases match TRBD1. This CDR3 contains 15 residues. J gave up 5 bases and V 2 bases, and 9 bases lay outside the gene matches. The V gene's germline CDR1 is SQVTM and CDR2 ANQGSEA. The CDR3 bases are TGCAGCGTTGAATCCCGCCGGACAGGGGGTGACGAGCAGTACTTC. Protein: CSVESRRTGGDEQYF.

This clonotype was picked up one time. V gene TRBV19 combines with J gene TRBJ1-6; 8 bases line up with TRBD1. The CDR3 contains 15 residues. The germline gives CDR1 LNHDA, CDR2 SQIVND (reference sequence). The ends lost 5 bases at V and 9 bases at J; junction bases unmatched: 9. The chain's CDR3 is CASSLWGDRRSPLHF. CDR3 DNA: TGTGCCAGTAGTTTGTGGGGGGACAGGCGTTCACCCCTCCACTTT. Filled out from reference TRBV19 and TRBJ1-6, the complete variable domain reads DGGITQSPKYLFRKEGQNVTLSCEQNLNHDAMYWYRQDPGQGLRLIYYSQIVNDFQKGDIAEGYSVSREKKESFPLTVTSAQKNPTAFYLCASSLWGDRRSPLHFGNGTRLTVT.

This clonotype has ten or more counts. The chain carries TRBV25-1 and TRBJ1-1; 7 bases are a match to TRBD1. The length of the CDR3 is 13 residues. The germline CDR1 and CDR2 sequences are MGHDK and SYGVNS. The V segment lost 3 bases and the J segment 4 bases; nucleotides outside the gene matches: 2. CDR3 in DNA: TGTGCCAGCAGTGAGGCAGGGGGCACTGAAGCTTTCTTT. Amino acids: CASSEAGGTEAFF.

This clonotype was seen at least ten times. The gene calls are TRBV5-1 and TRBJ2-7; maybe TRBD1 (6 bases). V lost 0 bases to trimming and J lost 5 bases, with 9 bases between them. CDR1 SGHRS and CDR2 YFSETQ come from the germline V gene. CDR3 length: 13 amino acids. CDR3 in amino acids: CASSLADSHEQYF. The DNA for the CDR3 is TGCGCCAGCAGCTTGGCGGACAGCCACGAGCAGTACTTC. Complete variable domain (other parts from reference TRBV5-1 and TRBJ2-7): KAGVTQTPRYLIKTRGQQVTLSCSPISGHRSVSWYQQTPGQGLQFLFEYFSETQRNKGNFPGRFSGRQFSNSRSEMNVSTLELGDSALYLCASSLADSHEQYFGPGTRLTVT.

This clonotype showed up many times. The chain combines TRBV20-1 with TRBJ2-7; D is unclear. In germline, CDR1 is DFQATT, CDR2 SNEGSKA (reference sequence). The CDR3 runs to 12 residues. V lost 3 bases, J lost 3 bases, and 9 bases lay in between. CDR3 residues: CSARSGIYEQYF. CDR3 nucleotide sequence: TGCAGTGCTAGGTCTGGGATCTACGAGCAGTACTTC.

As regards this clonotype: Given the absence of the conserved phenylalanine or tryptophan at the CDR3 end, a read error is likely. It is unclear where the CDR3 begins or ends on the DNA, so no DNA is shown, and the CDR3 is as TCRdb lists it. J is TRBJ1-1 and V is TRBV7-6; the table calls TRBD1, which could not be checked here. The CDR3 adds up to 10 amino acids, both ends counted. Germline CDR1 is SGHVS and CDR2 is FNYEAQ. The chain's CDR3 is CASSLGPGSS.

The chain uses TRBV10-3 and TRBJ1-6; 8 nucleotides align to TRBD1. The CDR3 is 16 residues long. Trimming removed 1 base from V and 10 bases from J; junction bases left unmatched: 9. The germline V gene has CDR1 ENHRY and CDR2 SYGVKD. The CDR3 sequence: CAISELTGVSYSPLHF. DNA for the CDR3: TGTGCCATCAGTGAGTTGACAGGGGTTAGCTACTCACCCCTCCACTTT.

The V and J genes are TRBV24-1 and TRBJ2-3; possible D gene TRBD2, 5 bases. The V gene lost 2 bases and the J gene lost 4 bases, with 12 bases spanning the gap. The length of the CDR3 is 15 residues. CDR1 and CDR2 from the germline V gene are KGHDR and SFDVKD. The CDR3 loop reads CATSDYGRGADTQYF. Here the CDR3 DNA reads TGTGCCACCAGTGATTATGGACGGGGAGCAGATACGCAGTATTTT.

This clonotype was picked up one time. The chain combines TRBV20-1 with TRBJ2-7, with 9 bases that match TRBD1. The length of the CDR3 is 15 residues. V lost 6 bases to trimming and J lost 3 bases; unmatched junction nucleotides: 12. Per the germline V gene, CDR1 is DFQATT and CDR2 is SNEGSKA (reference sequence). As DNA, the CDR3 is TGCAGTGCCAGCTCACGAGAGACAGGGGGCTACGAGCAGTACTTC. It yields the protein CSASSRETGGYEQYF.

The chain is built from TRBV24-1 and TRBJ1-1; TRBD1 agrees at 8 bases. The CDR3 is 17 residues long. V gave up 7 bases and J gave up 6 bases; unmatched junction bases: 18. Germline assignment: CDR1 KGHDR and CDR2 SFDVKD. CDR3 in DNA: TGTGCCACCAGGCCCGGGGACAGGATTTTAGGTGACGCTGAAGCTTTCTTT. Translating it yields CATRPGDRILGDAEAFF.

This clonotype was observed many times. J is TRBJ2-2 and V is TRBV29-1, with D possibly matching TRBD1 (5 bases). The CDR3 length is 14 residues. The germline V gene encodes CDR1 SQVTM and CDR2 ANQGSEA. Trimming pared 4 bases from V and 6 bases from J, leaving 15 bases between. This chain's CDR3 is CSVGGVTGAGELFF. In DNA form, the CDR3 reads TGCAGCGTTGGAGGAGTAACAGGTGCCGGGGAGCTGTTTTTT.

At least ten counts were recorded for this clonotype. For the CDR3, the DNA is TGCGCCAGCAGCTTTCAACAGGGCGGGGGCACCGGGGAGCTGTTTTTT. This gives the protein CASSFQQGGGTGELFF. The J gene is TRBJ2-2, the V gene TRBV5-1; D may be TRBD2 (7 bases). V was cut by 2 bases and J by 4 bases, with 15 bases left in between. CDR1 is SGHRS and CDR2 is YFSETQ in the germline V gene. The length of the CDR3 is 16 residues.

The V call is TRBV7-9, the J call TRBJ1-1; 10 nucleotides match TRBD1. The germline gives CDR1 SEHNR, CDR2 FQNEAQ (reference sequence). The V segment lost 11 bases and the J segment 2 bases; nucleotides outside the gene matches: 11. The CDR3 is 15 residues long. The CDR3 is CAWSSWDRGNTEAFF. The CDR3 nucleotides read TGTGCCTGGAGTTCTTGGGACAGGGGAAACACTGAAGCTTTCTTT.

This sequence joins TRBV19 and TRBJ1-2, with D hard to call. V lost 4 bases and J 3 bases, leaving 15 bases between the germline ends. From germline, CDR1 is LNHDA and CDR2 SQIVND (reference sequence). The CDR3 runs 15 residues. The CDR3 DNA follows: TGTGCCAGTAGTACCAAGGGAACAACTCACTATGGCTACACCTTC. The encoded protein is CASSTKGTTHYGYTF.